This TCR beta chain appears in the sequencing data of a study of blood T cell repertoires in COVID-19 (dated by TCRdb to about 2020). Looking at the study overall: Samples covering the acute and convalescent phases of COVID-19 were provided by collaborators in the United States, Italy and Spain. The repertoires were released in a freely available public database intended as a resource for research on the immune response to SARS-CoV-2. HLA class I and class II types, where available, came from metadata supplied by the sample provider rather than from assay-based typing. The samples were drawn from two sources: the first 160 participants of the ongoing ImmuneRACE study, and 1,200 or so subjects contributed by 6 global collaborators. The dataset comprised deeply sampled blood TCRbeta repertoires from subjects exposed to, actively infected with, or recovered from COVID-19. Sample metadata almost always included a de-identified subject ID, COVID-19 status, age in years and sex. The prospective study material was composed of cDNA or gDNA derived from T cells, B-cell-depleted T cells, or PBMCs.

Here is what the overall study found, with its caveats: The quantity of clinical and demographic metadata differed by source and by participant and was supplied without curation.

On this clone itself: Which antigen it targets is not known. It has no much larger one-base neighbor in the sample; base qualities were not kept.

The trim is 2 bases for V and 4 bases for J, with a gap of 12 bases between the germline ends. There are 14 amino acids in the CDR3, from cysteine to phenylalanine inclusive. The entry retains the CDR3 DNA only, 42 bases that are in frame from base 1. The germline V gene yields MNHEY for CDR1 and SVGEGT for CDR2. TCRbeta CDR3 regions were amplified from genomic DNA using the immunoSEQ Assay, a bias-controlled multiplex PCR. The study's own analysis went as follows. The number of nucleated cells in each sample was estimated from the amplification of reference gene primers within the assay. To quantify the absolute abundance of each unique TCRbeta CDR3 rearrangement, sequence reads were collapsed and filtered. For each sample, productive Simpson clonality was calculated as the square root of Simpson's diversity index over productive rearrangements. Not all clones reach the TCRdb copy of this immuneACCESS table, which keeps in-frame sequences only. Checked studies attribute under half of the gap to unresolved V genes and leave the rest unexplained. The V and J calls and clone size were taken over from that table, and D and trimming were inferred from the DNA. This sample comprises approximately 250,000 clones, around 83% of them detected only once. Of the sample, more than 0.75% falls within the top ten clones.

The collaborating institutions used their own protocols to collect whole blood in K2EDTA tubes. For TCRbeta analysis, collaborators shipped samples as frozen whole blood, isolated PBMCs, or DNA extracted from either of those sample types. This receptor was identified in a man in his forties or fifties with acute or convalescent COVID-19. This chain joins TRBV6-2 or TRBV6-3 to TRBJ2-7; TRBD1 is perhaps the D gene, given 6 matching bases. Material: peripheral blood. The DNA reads TGTGCCAGCAGTTACGCGCCAGGGGCATACGAGCAGTACTTC. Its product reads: CASSYAPGAYEQYF.